Listed below are T cell receptor beta chains from one sample, sequenced in a study of T-cell memory formation after mild COVID-19. TCRdb re-called the 5' RACE reads with MiXCR, one entry per CDR3 protein. The sample carries hundreds of thousands of distinct CDR3 sequences, approximately 21% recorded once. Sequencing was done on a sample of PBMCs or a T cell subset sorted from them (not recorded which). Every receptor here comes from an adult woman who had mild COVID-19 (a few samples of this study predate the infection). Cell type and time point are not known. Each CDR3 is given with its conserved first and last residue. D genes are given only for firm matches. Not all rows give a size; the values are once, few, many and, for expanded clones, a class.

V gene	J gene	D gene	clone size	CDR3 DNA	CDR3 protein
TRBV7-9	TRBJ1-3	-	many	TGTGCCAGCAGCTTACAGGGTGGAAACACCATATATTTT	CASSLQGGNTIYF
TRBV28	TRBJ2-2	-	-	TGTGCCAGCAGTTCGGGACTTCCCGGGGAGCTGTTTTTT	CASSSGLPGELFF
TRBV20-1	TRBJ2-1	-	-	TGCAGTGCTAGAGTTAGGGGGATGTCCTACAATGAGCAGTTCTTC	CSARVRGMSYNEQFF
TRBV6-4	TRBJ1-2	-	few	TGTGCCAGCAGTCTCTCAGGTGTTTACACCTTC	CASSLSGVYTF
TRBV6-4	TRBJ2-1	TRBD2	-	TGTGCCAGCAGTGACTCGGGGGCTAGCGGGGTGAATGAGCAGTTCTTC	CASSDSGASGVNEQFF
TRBV6-5	TRBJ2-2	TRBD1	few	TGTGCCAGCAGCTTCGACAGGGCCGACACCGGGGAGCTGTTTTTT	CASSFDRADTGELFF
TRBV20-1	TRBJ1-5	-	-	TGCAGTGCTAGTAGAACAGGGAATCAGCCCCAGCATTTT	CSASRTGNQPQHF
TRBV7-3	TRBJ2-7	-	-	TGTGCCAGCAGCTTCAGACGCCGGGGGAAACCCTACGAGCAGTACTTC	CASSFRRRGKPYEQYF
TRBV12-3/TRBV12-4	TRBJ2-5	TRBD1	few	TGTGCGACGGGACAGGGCAAAGGAGAGACCCAGTACTTC	CATGQGKGETQYF
TRBV4-1	TRBJ1-1	TRBD1	-	TGCGCCAGCAGCCAAGATCGGGACAGGGCAAATGCTGAAGCTTTCTTT	CASSQDRDRANAEAFF
TRBV12-3/TRBV12-4	TRBJ2-5	-	few	TGTGCCAGCAGGAATAGGGTCTACGAAGAGACCCAGTACTTC	CASRNRVYEETQYF
TRBV9	TRBJ2-7	-	few	TGTGCCAGCAGCGCAGGGAAGGGGTCCGAGCAGTACTTC	CASSAGKGSEQYF
TRBV2	TRBJ2-3	-	few	TGTGCCAGCAGCGGAATGACTAGGTTTGGACCAGATACGCAGTATTTT	CASSGMTRFGPDTQYF
TRBV19	TRBJ1-5	-	-	TGTGCCAGTAACCTTCGCCTGCGGGGCAATCAGCCCCAGCATTTT	CASNLRLRGNQPQHF
TRBV5-1	TRBJ2-3	TRBD2	many	TGCGCCAGCAGCCCACGGGAGGGGTCCACAGATACGCAGTATTTT	CASSPREGSTDTQYF
TRBV3-1	TRBJ1-5	-	-	TGTGCCAGCAGCCATTCTGGGGGAGGGAGGTTTTTACTTCTGAATCAGCCCCAGCATTTT	CASSHSGGGRFLLLNQPQHF
TRBV6-5	TRBJ1-1	-	-	TGTGCCAGCAGTTACTCCCAGGCCACTGAAGCTTTCTTT	CASSYSQATEAFF
TRBV7-2	TRBJ2-4	TRBD2	-	TGTGCCAGCAGCTTATCGGGGGGGCAGAGAAACATTCAGTACTTC	CASSLSGGQRNIQYF
TRBV2	TRBJ2-7	TRBD1	once	TGTGCCAGCAGTGACCGGACAGGGGGAGTCTACGAGCAGTACTTC	CASSDRTGGVYEQYF
TRBV7-9	TRBJ2-5	TRBD2	few	TGTGCCAGCAGCTTACCAGGGACTAGCGGGGAGACCCAGTACTTC	CASSLPGTSGETQYF
TRBV18	TRBJ1-6	-	-	TGTGCCAGCTCACCGGACAGAGGAAATTCACCCCTCCACTTT	CASSPDRGNSPLHF
TRBV4-1	TRBJ1-4	-	-	TGCGCCAGCAGCCAAGAGGGGGGCATAAGAATGAAAAAACTGTTTTTT	CASSQEGGIRMKKLFF
TRBV2	TRBJ1-5	-	few	TGTGCCAGCAGGGAGGACACTCGAAATCAGCCCCAGCATTTT	CASREDTRNQPQHF
TRBV9	TRBJ2-7	TRBD2	few	TGTGCCAGCAGCGTAGGACTAGCGGACTACGAGCAGTACTTC	CASSVGLADYEQYF
TRBV15	TRBJ2-3	TRBD2	few	TGTGCCACCAGCAGAGGTGGGGGGGAAGCGGGAGGAACAGATACGCAGTATTTT	CATSRGGGEAGGTDTQYF
TRBV6-5	TRBJ2-3	-	few	TGTGCCAGCAGCCAGGGACGGTTAGATACGCAGTATTTT	CASSQGRLDTQYF
TRBV20-1	TRBJ2-1	TRBD2	many	TGCAGTGCTACCGGGACTATGGCGGGAGGGCCTTCCTACAATGAGCAGTTCTTC	CSATGTMAGGPSYNEQFF
TRBV20-1	TRBJ2-7	TRBD1	-	TGCAGTGCTAGAGCAAAAGACAGGGGGGTAAAGTACTTC	CSARAKDRGVKYF
TRBV29-1	TRBJ1-1	-	few	TGCAGCTCGGGGGGGATAGGGAACACTGAAGCTTTCTTT	CSSGGIGNTEAFF
TRBV6-5	TRBJ2-5	TRBD2	-	TGTGCCAGCAGTTCAAGCGGGAGGCGGGAGGAGACCCAGTACTTC	CASSSSGRREETQYF
TRBV18	TRBJ1-3	-	-	TGTGCCAGCTCACTTAGCACCGGGACCTCTGGAAACACCATATATTTT	CASSLSTGTSGNTIYF
TRBV11-1	TRBJ2-5	-	few	TGTGCCAGCAGTACTATGAGAGGAGGAGAGACCCAGTACTTC	CASSTMRGGETQYF
TRBV12-3/TRBV12-4	TRBJ2-7	-	-	TGTGCCAGCAAGGACGGACCGAGGGAGCAGTACTTC	CASKDGPREQYF
TRBV12-3/TRBV12-4	TRBJ1-1	-	-	TGTGCCAGCAGTTTAGCTCTCACCCCTTACACTGAAGCTTTCTTT	CASSLALTPYTEAFF
TRBV7-2	TRBJ2-5	TRBD1	many	TGTGCCAGCAGCGAAATCGACAGGGGTGTCCAAGAGACCCAGTACTTC	CASSEIDRGVQETQYF
TRBV7-2	TRBJ2-7	-	-	TGTGCCAGCAGCTACGACAGGTTGAGGACCTACGAGCAGTACTTC	CASSYDRLRTYEQYF
TRBV10-2	TRBJ2-1	TRBD2	few	TGCGCCAGCAAGTCTAGCGGGGGTGTTGAGCAGTTCTTC	CASKSSGGVEQFF
TRBV5-1	TRBJ2-1	-	many	TGCGCCAGCAGCTTAAAGCTCACTGAGCAGTTCTTC	CASSLKLTEQFF
TRBV7-2	TRBJ2-2	TRBD2	-	TGTGCCAGCAGCGGCGGGAGTCGGGGGACCGGGGAGCTGTTTTTT	CASSGGSRGTGELFF
TRBV5-1	TRBJ1-4	TRBD1	-	TGCGCCAGCAGCCCAGGGGGGACTAATGAAAAACTGTTTTTT	CASSPGGTNEKLFF
TRBV25-1	TRBJ1-1	-	few	TGTGCCAGCAGTGAGGGGGTGACTGAAGCTTTCTTT	CASSEGVTEAFF
TRBV5-1	TRBJ2-7	-	-	TGCGCCAGCAGCTCGGGCCTACAGGGAACCTACGAGCAGTACTTC	CASSSGLQGTYEQYF
TRBV5-4	TRBJ2-3	TRBD2	-	TGTGCCAGCAGCCCCGGGGGGATGGAAACAGATACGCAGTATTTT	CASSPGGMETDTQYF
TRBV12-3/TRBV12-4	TRBJ1-1	TRBD1	many	TGTGCCAGCAGTTTTGGCCTGGACAGGGTCAACACTGAAGCTTTCTTT	CASSFGLDRVNTEAFF
TRBV5-1	TRBJ1-3	-	few	TGCGCCAGCAGCGAAAGGGACTCCTCCGGAAACACCATATATTTT	CASSERDSSGNTIYF
TRBV4-2	TRBJ2-7	-	many	TGTGCCAGCAGCCCCACAGGAGCCGACCTCTACGAGCAGTACTTC	CASSPTGADLYEQYF
TRBV5-4	TRBJ2-7	TRBD1	few	TGTGCCAGCAGCATACAGGGGACCGAGCAGTACTTC	CASSIQGTEQYF
TRBV7-3	TRBJ2-2	-	-	TGTGCCAGCAGCCCGTTGTTAGGCGGGGAGCTGTTTTTT	CASSPLLGGELFF
TRBV15	TRBJ2-3	TRBD1	-	TGTGCCACCCGGGACAGGGGGTTAGATACGCAGTATTTT	CATRDRGLDTQYF
TRBV15	TRBJ2-1	TRBD2	-	TGTGCCACCAGCAGGGAAACCGGGACGGGAGGGGGTGAGCAGTTCTTC	CATSRETGTGGGEQFF
TRBV12-3/TRBV12-4	TRBJ1-5	-	-	TGTGCCAGCAGTGACTTGCTGGGGGGTGATAGCAATCAGCCCCAGCATTTT	CASSDLLGGDSNQPQHF
TRBV6-5	TRBJ1-4	TRBD1	many	TGTGCCAGCAAGACGGATGGACAGGGGGGCGAAAAACTGTTTTTT	CASKTDGQGGEKLFF
TRBV7-9	TRBJ2-1	-	-	TGTGCCAGCAGCTCTGACGCATCTCTCTACAATGAGCAGTTCTTC	CASSSDASLYNEQFF
TRBV6-2/TRBV6-3	TRBJ2-5	-	-	TGTGCCAGCAGTCCCACATTGGAACTAATAGAGACCCAGTACTTC	CASSPTLELIETQYF
TRBV5-1	TRBJ2-1	-	few	TGCGCCAGCAGCTCTGCGGGGGCCGGTGATGAGCAGTTCTTC	CASSSAGAGDEQFF